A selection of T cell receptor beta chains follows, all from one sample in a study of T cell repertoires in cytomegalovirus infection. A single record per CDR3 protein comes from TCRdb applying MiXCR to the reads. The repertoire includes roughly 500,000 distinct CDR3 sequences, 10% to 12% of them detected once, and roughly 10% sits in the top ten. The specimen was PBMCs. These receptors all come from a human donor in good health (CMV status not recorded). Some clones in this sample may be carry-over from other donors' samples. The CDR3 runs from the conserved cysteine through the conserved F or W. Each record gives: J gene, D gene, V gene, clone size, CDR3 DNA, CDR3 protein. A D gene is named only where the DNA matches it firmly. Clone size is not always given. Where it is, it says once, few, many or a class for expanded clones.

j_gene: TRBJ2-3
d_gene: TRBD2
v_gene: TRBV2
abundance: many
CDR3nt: TGTGCCAGCAGCCTGACTAGCGGGAGTGAAAATACGCAGTATTTT
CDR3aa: CASSLTSGSENTQYF

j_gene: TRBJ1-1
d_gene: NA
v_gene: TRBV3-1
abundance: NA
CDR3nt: TGTGCCAGCAGCCAAGAGGGGTTCCCCCGACAGCAGCTGAACACTGAAGCTTTCTTT
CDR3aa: CASSQEGFPRQQLNTEAFF

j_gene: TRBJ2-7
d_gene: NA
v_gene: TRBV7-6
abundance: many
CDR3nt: TGTGCCAGCAGCTTAGGGGGAGGACTCTACGAGCAGTACTTC
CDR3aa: CASSLGGGLYEQYF

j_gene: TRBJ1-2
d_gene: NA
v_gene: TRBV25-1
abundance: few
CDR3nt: TGTGCCAGCAGTGTCCCCGGGGTGAACTATGGCTACACCTTC
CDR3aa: CASSVPGVNYGYTF

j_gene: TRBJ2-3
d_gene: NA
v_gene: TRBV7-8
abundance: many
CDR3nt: TGTGCCAGCAACCCTCTGGGGACCGGGACAGATACGCAGTATTTT
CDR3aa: CASNPLGTGTDTQYF

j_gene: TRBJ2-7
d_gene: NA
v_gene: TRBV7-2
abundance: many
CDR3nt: TGTGCCAGCACCCTCACTCGACCCTCCTACGAGCAGTACTTC
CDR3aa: CASTLTRPSYEQYF

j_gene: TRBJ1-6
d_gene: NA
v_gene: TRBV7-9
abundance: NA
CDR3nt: TGTGCCAGCAGCTTAAATCGGGGAGATAATTCACCCCTCCACTTT
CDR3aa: CASSLNRGDNSPLHF

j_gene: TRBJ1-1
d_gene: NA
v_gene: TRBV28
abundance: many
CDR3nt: TGTGCCAGCAGTTTATTTCTGGGGGCTTGGACTGAAGCTTTCTTT
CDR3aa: CASSLFLGAWTEAFF

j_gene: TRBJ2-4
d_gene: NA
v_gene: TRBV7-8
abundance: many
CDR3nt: TGTGCCAGCAGCTTAGGGACTAACAAAAACATTCAGTACTTC
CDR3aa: CASSLGTNKNIQYF

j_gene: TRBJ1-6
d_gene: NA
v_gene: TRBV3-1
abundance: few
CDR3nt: TGTGCCAGCAGCCAAACTCGATTAAACCGGGATAATTCACCCCTCCACTTT
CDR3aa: CASSQTRLNRDNSPLHF

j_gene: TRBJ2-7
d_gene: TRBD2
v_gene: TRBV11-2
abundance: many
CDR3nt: TGTGCCAGCAGCTTAGTCCTAGCGGGAGGGCCGGGGTCACACGAGCAGTACTTC
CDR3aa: CASSLVLAGGPGSHEQYF

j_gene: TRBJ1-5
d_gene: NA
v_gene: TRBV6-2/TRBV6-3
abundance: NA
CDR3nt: TGTGCCAGCAGTTACTTACAGGGCCACAATCAGCCCCAGCATTTT
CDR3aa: CASSYLQGHNQPQHF

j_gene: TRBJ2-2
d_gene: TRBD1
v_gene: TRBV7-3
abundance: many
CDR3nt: TGTGCCAGCAGCTGGGACAGCACCGGGGAGCTGTTTTTT
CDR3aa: CASSWDSTGELFF

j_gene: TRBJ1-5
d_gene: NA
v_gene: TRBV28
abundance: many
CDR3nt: TGTGCCAGCACCGGGGGGTCCCAGCATTTT
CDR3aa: CASTGGSQHF

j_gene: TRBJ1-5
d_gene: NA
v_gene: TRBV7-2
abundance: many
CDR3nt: TGTGCCAGCAGAGCGGGGATTAGCAATCAGCCCCAGCATTTT
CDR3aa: CASRAGISNQPQHF

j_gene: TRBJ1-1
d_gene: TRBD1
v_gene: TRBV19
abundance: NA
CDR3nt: TGTGCCATTCGACCGGGACCTACAGGGGGCAGCCGAATGAACACTGAAGCTTTCTTT
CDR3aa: CAIRPGPTGGSRMNTEAFF

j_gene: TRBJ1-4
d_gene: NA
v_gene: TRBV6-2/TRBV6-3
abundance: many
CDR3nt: TGTGCCAGCAGTTACCGTACGGTAGGAGCAAATGAAAAACTGTTTTTT
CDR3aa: CASSYRTVGANEKLFF

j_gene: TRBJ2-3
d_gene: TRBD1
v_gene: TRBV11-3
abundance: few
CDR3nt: TGTGCCAGCAGCAGACAGGGTCGGGCAGATACGCAGTATTTT
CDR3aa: CASSRQGRADTQYF

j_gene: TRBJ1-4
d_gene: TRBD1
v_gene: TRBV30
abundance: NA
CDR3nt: TGTGCCGCGAGACAGGGTCTTAATGAAAAACTGTTTTTT
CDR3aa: CAARQGLNEKLFF

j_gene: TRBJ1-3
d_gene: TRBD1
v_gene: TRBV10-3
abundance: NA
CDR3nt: TGTGCCTCGCGGGGGGACAGCGGAAACACCATATATTTT
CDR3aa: CASRGDSGNTIYF

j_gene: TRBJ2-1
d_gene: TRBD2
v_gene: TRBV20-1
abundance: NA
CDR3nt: TGCAGTGCTTTTCTAGGACTAGGCGTCAATGAGCAGTTCTTC
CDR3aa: CSAFLGLGVNEQFF

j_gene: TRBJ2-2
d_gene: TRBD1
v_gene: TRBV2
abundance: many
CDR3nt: TGTGCCAGCAGTCAGGACAGGGGTATCCCCGGGGAGCTGTTTTTT
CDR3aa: CASSQDRGIPGELFF

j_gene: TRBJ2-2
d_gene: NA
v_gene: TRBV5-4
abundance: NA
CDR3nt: TGTGCCAGCAGACCGGCCGGGACTGCAATGGACACCGGGGAGCTGTTTTTT
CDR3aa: CASRPAGTAMDTGELFF

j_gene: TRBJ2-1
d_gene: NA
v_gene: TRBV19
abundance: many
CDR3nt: TGTGCCAGTAGGACCTCTTCGGGCGGCTACAATGAGCAGTTCTTC
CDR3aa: CASRTSSGGYNEQFF

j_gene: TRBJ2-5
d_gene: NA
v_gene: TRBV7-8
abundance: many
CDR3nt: TGTGCCAGCAGCTTAGATCTAGACCAAGAGACCCAGTACTTC
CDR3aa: CASSLDLDQETQYF

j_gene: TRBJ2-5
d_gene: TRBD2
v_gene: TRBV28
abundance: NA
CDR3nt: TGTGCCAGCTATGAGCGGGATTTGGAGACCCAGTACTTC
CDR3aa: CASYERDLETQYF

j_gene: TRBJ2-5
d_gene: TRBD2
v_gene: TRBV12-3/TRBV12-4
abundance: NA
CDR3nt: TGTGCCAGCAGGCCGGGGGGAATCCAAGAGACCCAGTACTTC
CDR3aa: CASRPGGIQETQYF

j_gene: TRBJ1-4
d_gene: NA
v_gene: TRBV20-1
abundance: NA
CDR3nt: TGCAGTGCTGATGGAGAATTAAAACTGTTTTTT
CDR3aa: CSADGELKLFF

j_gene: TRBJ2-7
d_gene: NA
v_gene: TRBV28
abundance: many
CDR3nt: TGTGCCAGCAGTTTCCTGGGAGCCTACGAGCAGTACTTC
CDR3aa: CASSFLGAYEQYF

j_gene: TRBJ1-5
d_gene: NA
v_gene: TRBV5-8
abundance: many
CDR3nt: TGTGCCAGCAGCTCCCGACAGCATAGCAATCAGCCCCAGCATTTT
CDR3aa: CASSSRQHSNQPQHF

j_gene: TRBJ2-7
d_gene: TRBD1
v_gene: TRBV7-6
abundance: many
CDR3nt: TGTGCCAGCAGCACTGGGACAGGGGTCGTCGGGAGGGCCTACGAGCAGTACTTC
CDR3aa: CASSTGTGVVGRAYEQYF

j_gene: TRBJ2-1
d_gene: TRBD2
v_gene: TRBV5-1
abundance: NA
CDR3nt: TGCGCCAGCAGCAGTACTAGCGTTGAGCAGTTCTTC
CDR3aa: CASSSTSVEQFF

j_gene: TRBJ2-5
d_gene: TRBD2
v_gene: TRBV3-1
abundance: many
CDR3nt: TGTGCCAGCAGCCAACCCAGAGGGACTAGCGGGAGCGAGACCCAGTACTTC
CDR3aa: CASSQPRGTSGSETQYF

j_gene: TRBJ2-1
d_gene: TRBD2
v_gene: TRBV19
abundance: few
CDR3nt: TGTGCCAGTACCCGACTAGCGGGTGCCTACAATGAGCAGTTCTTC
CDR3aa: CASTRLAGAYNEQFF

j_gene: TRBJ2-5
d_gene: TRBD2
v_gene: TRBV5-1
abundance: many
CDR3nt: TGCGCCAGCAGCCCCGGCCAACTAGCGGGGGGCCAAGAGACCCAGTACTTC
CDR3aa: CASSPGQLAGGQETQYF

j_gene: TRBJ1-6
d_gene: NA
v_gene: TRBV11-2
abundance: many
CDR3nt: TGTGCCAGCAGCTTAACGTCTACAGCTACTGTTGGATCACCCCTCCACTTT
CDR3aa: CASSLTSTATVGSPLHF

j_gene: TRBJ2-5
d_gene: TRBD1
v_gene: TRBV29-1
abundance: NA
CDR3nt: TGCAGCCAACAGGGGGCATCAGGGACCCAGTACTTC
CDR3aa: CSQQGASGTQYF

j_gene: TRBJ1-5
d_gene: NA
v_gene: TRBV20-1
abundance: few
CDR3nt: TGCAGTGCTAGTGGCCCACTCCTCAGGATCGGCAATCAGCCCCAGCATTTT
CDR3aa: CSASGPLLRIGNQPQHF

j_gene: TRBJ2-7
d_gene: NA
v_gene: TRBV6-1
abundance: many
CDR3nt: TGTGCCAGCAGCCGGGGACAAGGGAAGGCAACCTACGAGCAGTACTTC
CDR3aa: CASSRGQGKATYEQYF

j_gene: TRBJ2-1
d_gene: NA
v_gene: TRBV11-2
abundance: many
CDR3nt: TGTGCCAGCAGCTTACGGGCCGGTAGAAATGAGCAGTTCTTC
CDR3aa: CASSLRAGRNEQFF

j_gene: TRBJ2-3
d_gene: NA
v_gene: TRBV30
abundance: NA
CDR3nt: TGTGCCTGGAGTAGTAGGGGACCACGAGATATGCAGTATTTT
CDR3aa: CAWSSRGPRDMQYF

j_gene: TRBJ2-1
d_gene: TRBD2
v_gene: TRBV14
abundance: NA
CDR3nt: TGTGCCAGCAGCCGACCTTCTAGCGGGATTACCTACAATGAGCAGTTCTTC
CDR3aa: CASSRPSSGITYNEQFF

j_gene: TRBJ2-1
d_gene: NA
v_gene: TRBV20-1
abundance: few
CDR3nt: TGCAGTGCTAGAGATAGGCAGGGCAGAGACAATGAGCAGTTCTTC
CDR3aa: CSARDRQGRDNEQFF

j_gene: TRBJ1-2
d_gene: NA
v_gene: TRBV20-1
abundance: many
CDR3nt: TGCAGTGCTAGAGACAACAGGGCCTATGGCTACACCTTC
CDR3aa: CSARDNRAYGYTF

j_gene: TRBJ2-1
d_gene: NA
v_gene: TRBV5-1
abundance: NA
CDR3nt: TGCGCCAGCAGCTTGGAGGCCGGCAGCTCCTACAATGAGCAGTTCTTC
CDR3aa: CASSLEAGSSYNEQFF

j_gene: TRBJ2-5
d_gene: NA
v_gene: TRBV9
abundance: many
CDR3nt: TGTGCCAGCAGCGTAGACCAGACCAACCAAGAGACCCAGTACTTC
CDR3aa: CASSVDQTNQETQYF

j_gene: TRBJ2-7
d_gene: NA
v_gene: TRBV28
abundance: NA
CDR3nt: TGTGCCAGCAACTGGGAGAGCGAGCAGTACTTC
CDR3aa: CASNWESEQYF

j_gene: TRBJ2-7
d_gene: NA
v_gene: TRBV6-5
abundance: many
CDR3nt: TGTGCCAGCAGACACCCGGGACGGAACTCCTACGAGCAGTACTTC
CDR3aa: CASRHPGRNSYEQYF

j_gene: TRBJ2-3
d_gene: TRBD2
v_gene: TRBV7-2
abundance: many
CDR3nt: TGTGCCAGCAGCTTAGGCCTAGCGGGAGGACCTACGCAGTATTTT
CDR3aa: CASSLGLAGGPTQYF